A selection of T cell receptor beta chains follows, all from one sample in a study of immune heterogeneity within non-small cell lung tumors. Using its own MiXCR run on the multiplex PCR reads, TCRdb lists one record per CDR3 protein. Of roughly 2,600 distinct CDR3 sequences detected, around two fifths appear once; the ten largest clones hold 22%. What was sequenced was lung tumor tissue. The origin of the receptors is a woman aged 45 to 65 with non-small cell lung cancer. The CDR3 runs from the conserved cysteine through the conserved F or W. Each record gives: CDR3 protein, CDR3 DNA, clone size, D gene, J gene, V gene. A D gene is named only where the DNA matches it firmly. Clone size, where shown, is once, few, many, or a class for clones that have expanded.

cdr3_aa: CASSVDTGMGNTIYF; cdr3_nt: TGTGCCAGCAGCGTAGATACAGGGATGGGAAACACCATATATTTT; clone_size: medium-sized; d_call: .; j_call: TRBJ1-3; v_call: TRBV9
cdr3_aa: CSARAGAGGGSYGYTF; cdr3_nt: TGCAGTGCTAGAGCTGGGGCAGGGGGCGGAAGCTATGGCTACACCTTC; clone_size: .; d_call: TRBD1; j_call: TRBJ1-2; v_call: TRBV20-1
cdr3_aa: CASGLPGQLSSYEQYF; cdr3_nt: TGTGCTAGTGGGCTACCGGGACAACTGAGCTCCTACGAGCAGTACTTC; clone_size: once; d_call: .; j_call: TRBJ2-7; v_call: TRBV12-5
cdr3_aa: CASSLPQGAHGYTF; cdr3_nt: TGTGCCAGCAGCTTACCCCAGGGAGCACATGGCTACACCTTC; clone_size: medium-sized; d_call: .; j_call: TRBJ1-2; v_call: TRBV7-2
cdr3_aa: CASSVDRGNEAFF; cdr3_nt: TGTGCCAGCAGCGTAGACAGGGGTAATGAAGCTTTCTTT; clone_size: medium-sized; d_call: TRBD1; j_call: TRBJ1-1; v_call: TRBV7-8
cdr3_aa: CASSPRVNTEAFF; cdr3_nt: TGTGCCAGCTCACCGCGGGTTAACACTGAAGCTTTCTTT; clone_size: .; d_call: .; j_call: TRBJ1-1; v_call: TRBV18
cdr3_aa: CASSEDRSSYNEQFF; cdr3_nt: TGTGCCAGCAGTGAAGACAGGAGCTCCTACAATGAGCAGTTCTTC; clone_size: .; d_call: .; j_call: TRBJ2-1; v_call: TRBV12-3/TRBV12-4
cdr3_aa: CASSLETGLYNEQFF; cdr3_nt: TGCGCCAGCAGCTTAGAGACGGGGCTCTACAATGAGCAGTTCTTC; clone_size: .; d_call: .; j_call: TRBJ2-1; v_call: TRBV5-1
cdr3_aa: CASSGDRATGELFF; cdr3_nt: TGTGCCAGCAGTGGAGACAGGGCTACCGGGGAGCTGTTTTTT; clone_size: medium-sized; d_call: TRBD1; j_call: TRBJ2-2; v_call: TRBV11-1
cdr3_aa: CAWSTGTWGTQYF; cdr3_nt: TGTGCCTGGAGTACTGGGACTTGGGGGACGCAGTATTTT; clone_size: medium-sized; d_call: .; j_call: TRBJ2-3; v_call: TRBV30
cdr3_aa: CASSRTSGGGSEQFF; cdr3_nt: TGTGCCAGCAGCCGGACTAGCGGGGGAGGGAGTGAGCAGTTCTTC; clone_size: few; d_call: TRBD2; j_call: TRBJ2-1; v_call: TRBV7-8
cdr3_aa: CASSVGGGGANEQFF; cdr3_nt: TGTGCCAGCAGCGTAGGGGGCGGGGGGGCCAATGAGCAGTTCTTC; clone_size: medium-sized; d_call: TRBD2; j_call: TRBJ2-1; v_call: TRBV9
cdr3_aa: CASRGPWNEKLFF; cdr3_nt: TGTGCCAGCAGGGGACCGTGGAATGAAAAACTGTTTTTT; clone_size: medium-sized; d_call: .; j_call: TRBJ1-4; v_call: TRBV6-1
cdr3_aa: CASSPGRGGTGELFF; cdr3_nt: TGCGCCAGCAGCCCGGGCCGCGGAGGAACCGGGGAGCTGTTTTTT; clone_size: medium-sized; d_call: .; j_call: TRBJ2-2; v_call: TRBV4-1
cdr3_aa: CASSFLGQGAGELFF; cdr3_nt: TGTGCCAGCAGCTTCTTGGGACAGGGGGCCGGGGAGCTGTTTTTT; clone_size: .; d_call: TRBD1; j_call: TRBJ2-2; v_call: TRBV7-3
cdr3_aa: CASSSGGDYGYTF; cdr3_nt: TGTGCCAGCAGCTCAGGGGGCGACTATGGCTACACCTTC; clone_size: medium-sized; d_call: TRBD1; j_call: TRBJ1-2; v_call: TRBV7-6
cdr3_aa: CASSQLAGNYGYTF; cdr3_nt: TGTGCCAGCAGCCAGCTTGCGGGGAACTATGGCTACACCTTC; clone_size: medium-sized; d_call: .; j_call: TRBJ1-2; v_call: TRBV3-1
cdr3_aa: CASSLGGNTESFF; cdr3_nt: TGTGCCAGCAGTTTAGGGGGAAACACTGAATCTTTCTTT; clone_size: .; d_call: .; j_call: TRBJ1-1; v_call: TRBV12-3/TRBV12-4
cdr3_aa: CASSFGGRGREQYF; cdr3_nt: TGTGCCAGCAGTTTCGGGGGACGAGGGCGGGAGCAGTACTTC; clone_size: .; d_call: .; j_call: TRBJ2-7; v_call: TRBV28
cdr3_aa: CASSEGERESETQYF; cdr3_nt: TGTGCCAGCAGTGAAGGGGAACGCGAGTCTGAGACCCAGTACTTC; clone_size: .; d_call: .; j_call: TRBJ2-5; v_call: TRBV2
cdr3_aa: CASSYVGGGRGYEQYF; cdr3_nt: TGTGCCAGCAGTTACGTTGGAGGGGGCAGAGGGTACGAGCAGTACTTC; clone_size: .; d_call: .; j_call: TRBJ2-7; v_call: TRBV6-5
cdr3_aa: CASRSTGELFF; cdr3_nt: TGTGCCAGTAGGAGCACCGGGGAGCTGTTTTTT; clone_size: .; d_call: .; j_call: TRBJ2-2; v_call: TRBV19
cdr3_aa: CASSRGQTQGEKLFF; cdr3_nt: TGTGCCAGCAGTCGGGGACAGACCCAAGGAGAAAAACTGTTTTTT; clone_size: .; d_call: TRBD1; j_call: TRBJ1-4; v_call: TRBV6-2/TRBV6-3
cdr3_aa: CASNSGLGSDEQFF; cdr3_nt: TGTGCCAGCAATAGCGGGCTAGGGAGCGATGAGCAGTTCTTC; clone_size: medium-sized; d_call: TRBD2; j_call: TRBJ2-1; v_call: TRBV28
cdr3_aa: CASSREANYGYTF; cdr3_nt: TGTGCCAGTAGCAGGGAAGCTAACTATGGCTACACCTTC; clone_size: .; d_call: .; j_call: TRBJ1-2; v_call: TRBV19
cdr3_aa: CASSGGVQAFF; cdr3_nt: TGTGCCAGTAGTGGAGGTGTACAAGCTTTCTTT; clone_size: .; d_call: .; j_call: TRBJ1-1; v_call: TRBV19
cdr3_aa: CASSLAQGPYEQYF; cdr3_nt: TGCGCCAGCAGCTTGGCCCAGGGGCCCTACGAGCAGTACTTC; clone_size: large; d_call: .; j_call: TRBJ2-7; v_call: TRBV5-1
cdr3_aa: CASSESADYEQYF; cdr3_nt: TGCGCCAGCAGTGAGTCGGCCGACTACGAGCAGTACTTC; clone_size: medium-sized; d_call: .; j_call: TRBJ2-7; v_call: TRBV10-1
cdr3_aa: CASSFQDRVEINSPLHF; cdr3_nt: TGTGCCAGCAGCTTTCAGGACAGGGTGGAAATTAATTCACCCCTCCACTTT; clone_size: medium-sized; d_call: TRBD1; j_call: TRBJ1-6; v_call: TRBV9
cdr3_aa: CASSQGAPGNSPLHF; cdr3_nt: TGTGCCAGCAGCCAAGGGGCCCCGGGGAATTCACCCCTCCACTTT; clone_size: .; d_call: .; j_call: TRBJ1-6; v_call: TRBV3-1
cdr3_aa: CASSIDRGSAFQETQYF; cdr3_nt: TGTGCCAGCAGCATAGACAGAGGGAGCGCCTTCCAAGAGACCCAGTACTTC; clone_size: .; d_call: .; j_call: TRBJ2-5; v_call: TRBV12-3/TRBV12-4
cdr3_aa: CASSLAGRLGEQYF; cdr3_nt: TGTGCCAGCAGCTTAGCGGGGCGACTTGGGGAGCAGTACTTC; clone_size: medium-sized; d_call: TRBD2; j_call: TRBJ2-7; v_call: TRBV5-6
cdr3_aa: CAWSTGDLAEAFF; cdr3_nt: TGTGCCTGGAGTACCGGGGACCTCGCTGAAGCTTTCTTT; clone_size: medium-sized; d_call: .; j_call: TRBJ1-1; v_call: TRBV30
cdr3_aa: CASSLGSGVSTDTQYF; cdr3_nt: TGCGCCAGCAGCCTAGGTAGCGGGGTTAGCACAGATACGCAGTATTTT; clone_size: .; d_call: TRBD2; j_call: TRBJ2-3; v_call: TRBV4-3
cdr3_aa: CASRTPGLAWEQYF; cdr3_nt: TGTGCCAGCAGGACCCCGGGACTAGCGTGGGAGCAGTACTTC; clone_size: .; d_call: TRBD2; j_call: TRBJ2-7; v_call: TRBV28
cdr3_aa: CASSLGPRYNEQFF; cdr3_nt: TGTGCCAGCAGCTTGGGACCGCGCTACAATGAGCAGTTCTTC; clone_size: .; d_call: .; j_call: TRBJ2-1; v_call: TRBV7-8
cdr3_aa: CASSLGLGPADTQYF; cdr3_nt: TGTGCCAGCAGCTTGGGACTAGGGCCGGCAGATACGCAGTATTTT; clone_size: .; d_call: TRBD2; j_call: TRBJ2-3; v_call: TRBV7-3
cdr3_aa: CSVETGTGNYEQYF; cdr3_nt: TGCAGCGTTGAAACCGGGACAGGAAACTACGAGCAGTACTTC; clone_size: medium-sized; d_call: TRBD1; j_call: TRBJ2-7; v_call: TRBV29-1
cdr3_aa: CASSLDWRTELPYEQYF; cdr3_nt: TGTGCCAGCAGCTTAGATTGGCGGACAGAATTACCTTACGAGCAGTACTTC; clone_size: .; d_call: .; j_call: TRBJ2-7; v_call: TRBV11-2
cdr3_aa: CSARDSGRYNEQFF; cdr3_nt: TGCAGTGCTAGAGATAGCGGGAGATACAATGAGCAGTTCTTC; clone_size: medium-sized; d_call: TRBD2; j_call: TRBJ2-1; v_call: TRBV20-1
cdr3_aa: CAISEEGFGELFF; cdr3_nt: TGTGCCATCAGTGAAGAGGGTTTCGGGGAGCTGTTTTTT; clone_size: medium-sized; d_call: .; j_call: TRBJ2-2; v_call: TRBV10-3
cdr3_aa: CASSATGSRSGNTIYF; cdr3_nt: TGTGCCAGCAGCGCGACAGGGAGTAGGTCTGGAAACACCATATATTTT; clone_size: few; d_call: TRBD1; j_call: TRBJ1-3; v_call: TRBV28
cdr3_aa: CASSSDRPGASEQFF; cdr3_nt: TGTGCCAGCAGTTCGGACAGGCCGGGGGCGAGTGAGCAGTTCTTC; clone_size: medium-sized; d_call: .; j_call: TRBJ2-1; v_call: TRBV6-1
cdr3_aa: CASSREYLSTDTQYF; cdr3_nt: TGTGCCAGCTCACGGGAGTATTTGAGCACAGATACGCAGTATTTT; clone_size: medium-sized; d_call: .; j_call: TRBJ2-3; v_call: TRBV18
cdr3_aa: CASMEPTYNEQFF; cdr3_nt: TGTGCCAGCATGGAACCTACCTACAATGAGCAGTTCTTC; clone_size: medium-sized; d_call: .; j_call: TRBJ2-1; v_call: TRBV2
cdr3_aa: CASSQDVAGGGYEQYF; cdr3_nt: TGCGCCAGCAGCCAAGATGTAGCGGGAGGTGGGTACGAGCAGTACTTC; clone_size: large; d_call: TRBD2; j_call: TRBJ2-7; v_call: TRBV4-1
cdr3_aa: CASSPGSSTDTQYF; cdr3_nt: TGTGCCAGCTCACCAGGCAGTAGCACAGATACGCAGTATTTT; clone_size: medium-sized; d_call: .; j_call: TRBJ2-3; v_call: TRBV18
cdr3_aa: CASSSYRPGASERFF; cdr3_nt: TGTGCCAGCAGTTCGTACAGGCCGGGGGCGAGTGAGCGGTTCTTC; clone_size: .; d_call: .; j_call: TRBJ2-1; v_call: TRBV6-5
cdr3_aa: CASSLPYPVYERCF; cdr3_nt: TGTGCCAGCAGTTTACCCTATCCAGTTTACGAGCGGTGCTTC; clone_size: .; d_call: .; j_call: TRBJ2-7; v_call: TRBV28
cdr3_aa: CASSESSGSSYEQYF; cdr3_nt: TGCGCCAGCAGTGAATCCAGCGGGAGCTCCTACGAGCAGTACTTC; clone_size: .; d_call: TRBD2; j_call: TRBJ2-7; v_call: TRBV10-2
cdr3_aa: CSARTTVETVF; cdr3_nt: TGCAGTGCTAGGACTACCGTGGAAACAGTCTTC; clone_size: .; d_call: .; j_call: TRBJ2-7; v_call: TRBV20-1
cdr3_aa: CASSDTLGDSSYEQYF; cdr3_nt: TGTGCCAGCAGTGATACTTTGGGGGACAGTTCCTACGAGCAGTACTTC; clone_size: .; d_call: TRBD1; j_call: TRBJ2-7; v_call: TRBV6-1
cdr3_aa: CASSFSPTSGQETQYF; cdr3_nt: TGTGCCAGCAGCTTTAGCCCGACTAGCGGGCAAGAGACCCAGTACTTC; clone_size: medium-sized; d_call: TRBD2; j_call: TRBJ2-5; v_call: TRBV9